Presented here are 13 T cell receptor beta chains from one specimen sequenced in a study of blood T cell repertoires in COVID-19. Clones were sequenced by immunoSEQ multiplex PCR, and TCRdb holds only the in-frame ones, with some missing. The profile shows 200,000 to 300,000 clones, around 88% of them singletons. The specimen was peripheral blood. These receptor sequences come from a woman in her twenties or thirties with COVID-19, enrolled during active disease.

V usage is TRBV24-1 and J usage is TRBJ1-1; tentative D call: TRBD1 (5 bases). CDR1 and CDR2 from the germline V gene are KGHDR and SFDVKD. Trimming cost V 6 bases and J 11 bases, with 15 bases left between them. CDR3 length: 12 amino acids. The CDR3 here is CATSRQGGLAFF. CDR3 sequence (DNA): TGTGCCACCAGTAGGCAGGGAGGGTTGGCTTTCTTT.

The chain links TRBV14 to TRBJ2-2; tentatively, D is TRBD2 (6 bases). V was trimmed by 4 bases and J by 2 bases, leaving 11 bases between them. Per the germline V gene, CDR1 is SGHDN and CDR2 is FVKESK. This CDR3 is 15 amino acids long. This CDR3 is CASSPGTPNTGELFF. Written as DNA, the CDR3 is TGTGCCAGCAGCCCCGGGACTCCCAACACCGGGGAGCTGTTTTTT.

The chain links TRBV13 to TRBJ1-5, with 7 bases matching TRBD1. The CDR3 is 17 residues long. Germline CDR1 and CDR2: PRHDT and FYEKMQ (reference sequence). V lost 4 bases to trimming and J lost 0 bases; unmatched junction nucleotides: 9. CDR3 sequence: CASSSGGGSYSNQPQHF. CDR3 DNA: TGTGCCAGCAGCTCAGGGGGTGGTAGCTATAGCAATCAGCCCCAGCATTTT. Full variable domain (missing parts from reference TRBV13 and TRBJ1-5): AAGVIQSPRHLIKEKRETATLKCYPIPRHDTVYWYQQGPGQDPQFLISFYEKMQSDKGSIPDRFSAQQFSDYHSELNMSSLELGDSALYFCASSSGGGSYSNQPQHFGDGTRLSIL.

V and J are TRBV13 and TRBJ2-3; 12 bases are shared with TRBD2. With 5 bases clipped from V and 5 bases from J, the junction kept 8 bases outside the gene matches. Germline V gives CDR1 PRHDT, CDR2 FYEKMQ (reference sequence). The CDR3 is 16 residues long. The CDR3 region is CASSRASGGAIDTQYF. In DNA, the CDR3 is TGTGCCAGCAGCCGGGCTAGCGGGGGGGCCATAGATACGCAGTATTTT.

The chain joins TRBV7-9 to TRBJ1-2, with D perhaps TRBD1 (6 bases). V was cut by 5 bases and J by 2 bases, with 9 bases left in between. The germline CDR1 and CDR2 sequences are SEHNR and FQNEAQ (reference sequence). This CDR3 is 13 amino acids long. The CDR3 loop is CASSVDSNYGYTF. The CDR3 nucleotides are TGTGCCAGCAGCGTGGACAGCAACTATGGCTACACCTTC.

The V gene is TRBV6-1, the J gene TRBJ1-2; no reliable D call. Germline CDR1 is MNHNS and CDR2 is SASEGT. V was shortened by 0 bases and J by 4 bases, with 12 bases between the two germline ends. The CDR3 is 15 residues long. CDR3 nucleotides: TGTGCCAGCAGTGAAGCAGCCACGCTGAGCTATGGCTACACCTTC. This gives the protein CASSEAATLSYGYTF.

As regards this clone: One end of the junction is discordant with germline, which a read error may explain. The V and J genes are TRBV7-9 and TRBJ1-4; no definite D call. Looked up from germline, CDR1 is SEHNR and CDR2 is FQNEAQ (reference sequence). The CDR3 length is 16 residues. CDR3 coding DNA: TGTGCCAGCAGCCTAGCGATCGGGAACACTAATGAAAAACTGTTTTTT. Its translation is CASSLAIGNTNEKLFF.

Comment on this clone: Other DNA sequences in this sample translate to the same CDR3. The CDR3 sequence: CASSYSRGQPQHF. In DNA form, the CDR3 reads TGTGCCAGCAGTTACTCGAGGGGGCAGCCCCAGCATTTT. The chain employs TRBV6-5 and TRBJ1-5; tentative D call: TRBD1 (6 bases). Trimming pared 0 bases from V and 7 bases from J, leaving 7 bases between. CDR1 is MNHEY, CDR2 SVGAGI, per germline. This CDR3 has 13 residues.

The rearrangement uses TRBV5-1 and TRBJ1-4; TRBD1 agrees at 7 bases. CDR3 length: 15 amino acids. Trimming took 4 bases from V and 8 from J; bases not matched to a gene: 11. Germline-derived CDR1 and CDR2 are SGHRS and YFSETQ. The CDR3: CASSPGAGGGEKLFF. The CDR3 DNA sequence: TGCGCCAGCAGCCCCGGCGCAGGGGGTGGAGAAAAACTGTTTTTT. Based on the CDR3 plus reference TRBV5-1 and TRBJ1-4, the full variable domain is KAGVTQTPRYLIKTRGQQVTLSCSPISGHRSVSWYQQTPGQGLQFLFEYFSETQRNKGNFPGRFSGRQFSNSRSEMNVSTLELGDSALYLCASSPGAGGGEKLFFGSGTQLSVL.

The V and J genes are TRBV7-2 and TRBJ1-5; the D gene is possibly TRBD1 (5 bases). Germline V lookup: CDR1 SGHTA, CDR2 FQGNSA. The CDR3 length is 16 residues. The V and J ends lost 2 bases and 0 bases respectively, with 11 bases between them. As DNA, the CDR3 is TGTGCCAGCAGCTTACAGGGATCCGGTAGCAATCAGCCCCAGCATTTT. Protein sequence: CASSLQGSGSNQPQHF.

The chain recombines TRBV12-3 or TRBV12-4 with TRBJ1-2, with D hard to call. V lost 3 bases and J lost 3, with 5 bases in between. The CDR3 contains 12 residues. CDR3 residues: CASSFSDYGYTF. The CDR3 bases are TGTGCCAGCAGTTTTTCGGACTATGGCTACACCTTC.

This clone was counted once. The chain links TRBV6-2 or TRBV6-3 to TRBJ1-5; the D gene is possibly TRBD1 (6 bases). The germline CDR1 and CDR2 sequences are MNHEY and SVGEGT. V lost 5 bases to trimming and J lost 0 bases, with 11 bases between them. The CDR3 loop spans 15 amino acids. CDR3 amino acids: CASSNYRVSNQPQHF. The CDR3 coding sequence is TGTGCCAGCAGTAACTACAGGGTTAGCAATCAGCCCCAGCATTTT.

CDR3 in DNA: TGTGCCAGCAGCTTCAGTACAGGGGGAGCGAATACGCAGTATTTT. Protein: CASSFSTGGANTQYF. This rearrangement joins TRBV9 to TRBJ2-3, with 8 bases aligning to TRBD1. CDR1 is SGDLS and CDR2 is YYNGEE in the germline V gene. The V segment lost 4 bases and the J segment 7 bases; nucleotides outside the gene matches: 11. The CDR3 length is 15 residues.